A selection of T cell receptor beta chains follows, all from one sample in a study of blood T cell repertoires in COVID-19. Repertoires were generated with immunoSEQ multiplex PCR, while TCRdb's copy carries only in-frame clones and drops some. This table holds over 150,000 clones, about 80% found once. Material: peripheral blood. Receptor source: a human donor with acute or convalescent COVID-19. The donor label of this sample is uncertain. Each CDR3 is given with its conserved first and last residue. The order of the fields is V gene, D gene, clone size, J gene, CDR3 DNA, CDR3 protein. D genes are given only for firm matches. Size values are once, few and many counts, or a class for expanded clones, and some rows have none.

V: TRBV11-1
D: .
size: .
J: TRBJ2-1
DNA: TGTGCCAGCAGCCCCCCCAAGCGCCCAGAATACAATGAGCAGTTCTTC
CDR3: CASSPPKRPEYNEQFF

V: TRBV25-1
D: .
size: once
J: TRBJ2-7
DNA: TGTGCCAGCAGTTCCGACAGCTCCTACGAGCAGTACTTC
CDR3: CASSSDSSYEQYF

V: TRBV12-3/TRBV12-4
D: .
size: .
J: TRBJ2-1
DNA: TGTGCCAGCAGTCCAGTCAGTAGACTTGAGCAGTTCTTC
CDR3: CASSPVSRLEQFF

V: TRBV6-5
D: TRBD2
size: once
J: TRBJ2-7
DNA: TGTGCCAGCAGGTTTAGCGGGAGCCTCTACGAGCAGTACTTC
CDR3: CASRFSGSLYEQYF

V: TRBV7-9
D: .
size: .
J: TRBJ2-3
DNA: TGTGCCAGCAGCTTAGCGGGAGTTGCAGATACGCAGTATTTT
CDR3: CASSLAGVADTQYF

V: TRBV9
D: .
size: .
J: TRBJ2-3
DNA: TGTGCCAGCAGCGTAGGCGACACAGATACGCAGTATTTT
CDR3: CASSVGDTDTQYF

V: TRBV4-1
D: .
size: once
J: TRBJ2-5
DNA: TGCGCCAGCAGCACCCTGAGGGAGACCCAGTACTTC
CDR3: CASSTLRETQYF

V: TRBV27
D: .
size: .
J: TRBJ2-7
DNA: TGTGCCAGCGCCCGGGACTCCGTTTATAAGATGCAGTACTTC
CDR3: CASARDSVYKMQYF

V: TRBV29-1
D: TRBD2
size: .
J: TRBJ2-1
DNA: TGCAGCGTTGAAGGGGGGGGCCTGGGAGCGGGAGAAGACAATGAGCAGTTCTTC
CDR3: CSVEGGGLGAGEDNEQFF

V: TRBV5-4
D: .
size: .
J: TRBJ1-3
DNA: TGTGCCAGCGGCGGGGGGGGCGAAGGAAACACCATATATTTT
CDR3: CASGGGGEGNTIYF

V: TRBV27
D: .
size: .
J: TRBJ1-3
DNA: TGTGCCAGCAGTTCTGCGGGGACTGGAAACACCATATATTTT
CDR3: CASSSAGTGNTIYF

V: TRBV7-2
D: .
size: .
J: TRBJ2-7
DNA: TGTGCCAGCAGCTTAGGGCGGCTCGGGGGCGAGCAGTACTTC
CDR3: CASSLGRLGGEQYF

V: TRBV9
D: TRBD1
size: .
J: TRBJ2-5
DNA: TGTGCCAGCAGCATCCTGACAGGGGGAGGACGAGAGACCCAGTACTTC
CDR3: CASSILTGGGRETQYF

V: TRBV12-3/TRBV12-4
D: .
size: .
J: TRBJ1-2
DNA: TGTGCCAGCAGGACACATAATAACTATGGCTACACCTTC
CDR3: CASRTHNNYGYTF

V: TRBV5-6
D: TRBD2
size: .
J: TRBJ2-1
DNA: TGTGCCAGCAGCTTTACTAGCGGGAGGGATGAGCAGTTCTTC
CDR3: CASSFTSGRDEQFF

V: TRBV24-1
D: .
size: .
J: TRBJ2-7
DNA: TGTGCCACCAGTGATTTAGGTCAGGGGGGTTACGAGCAGTACTTC
CDR3: CATSDLGQGGYEQYF

V: TRBV6-6
D: .
size: .
J: TRBJ1-6
DNA: TGTGCCAGCAGCGACAATTTTAATTCACCCCTCCACTTT
CDR3: CASSDNFNSPLHF

V: TRBV7-8
D: TRBD2
size: .
J: TRBJ2-7
DNA: TGTGCCAGCAGCTTGACTAGCGGAGGCTCCTACGAGCAGTACTTC
CDR3: CASSLTSGGSYEQYF

V: TRBV11-1
D: .
size: few
J: TRBJ2-1
DNA: TGTGCCAGCAGCTTACCGGGTGGGAATGAGCAGTTCTTC
CDR3: CASSLPGGNEQFF

V: TRBV20-1
D: TRBD2
size: .
J: TRBJ2-1
DNA: TGCAGTGCTAGTCCCCTAGCGGGAGGGGGTAATGAGCAGTTCTTC
CDR3: CSASPLAGGGNEQFF

V: TRBV5-5
D: .
size: .
J: TRBJ2-1
DNA: TGTGCCAGCAGCTTGATGACAGCCGGCTACAATGAGCAGTTCTTC
CDR3: CASSLMTAGYNEQFF

V: TRBV9
D: TRBD1
size: .
J: TRBJ2-7
DNA: TGTGCCAGCAGCACCCACTCGGACAGGGGGCAAAACGAGCAGTACTTC
CDR3: CASSTHSDRGQNEQYF

V: TRBV29-1
D: .
size: .
J: TRBJ2-6
DNA: TGCAGCGTTGAAACTCCGAACTCTGGGGCCAACGTCCTGACTTTC
CDR3: CSVETPNSGANVLTF

V: TRBV7-2
D: TRBD2
size: .
J: TRBJ2-1
DNA: TGTGCCAGCAGCTTAGGGGGGCGACTAGCGTCTAATGAGCAGTTCTTC
CDR3: CASSLGGRLASNEQFF

V: TRBV4-2
D: .
size: .
J: TRBJ2-1
DNA: TGTGCCAGCAGCCGCGAAGGGGGTAGTGAGCAGTTCTTC
CDR3: CASSREGGSEQFF

V: TRBV11-2
D: .
size: .
J: TRBJ2-3
DNA: TGTGCCAGCAGCCCCACAGGAGCATCAGATACGCAGTATTTT
CDR3: CASSPTGASDTQYF

V: TRBV18
D: TRBD1
size: .
J: TRBJ1-6
DNA: TGTGCCAGCGCCCGGGACAGGGACAATTCACCCCTCCACTTT
CDR3: CASARDRDNSPLHF

V: TRBV5-1
D: TRBD1
size: .
J: TRBJ2-2
DNA: TGCGCCAGCCGGACAGGGAAACCGTTCGCGAACACCGGGGAGCTGTTTTTT
CDR3: CASRTGKPFANTGELFF

V: TRBV18
D: TRBD1
size: .
J: TRBJ1-5
DNA: TGTGCCAGCTCACCATCTGGACAGGGGGGTCAGCCCCAGCATTTT
CDR3: CASSPSGQGGQPQHF

V: TRBV25-1
D: TRBD2
size: .
J: TRBJ2-5
DNA: TGTGCCAGCAGCCCGGGGAGGGCGACCCAAGAGACCCAGTACTTC
CDR3: CASSPGRATQETQYF

V: TRBV7-2
D: TRBD1
size: .
J: TRBJ2-5
DNA: TGTGCCAGCAGCCCACAGGACAGGTCGCCGGAGACCCAGTACTTC
CDR3: CASSPQDRSPETQYF

V: TRBV7-6
D: TRBD1
size: .
J: TRBJ2-7
DNA: TGTGCCAGCAGCTTAAACACAGGGGGCTACGAGCAGTACTTC
CDR3: CASSLNTGGYEQYF

V: TRBV24-1
D: .
size: few
J: TRBJ1-2
DNA: TGTGCCACCAGTGAGCTTGGACAGTCATCCGGCTACACCTTC
CDR3: CATSELGQSSGYTF

V: TRBV24-1
D: .
size: .
J: TRBJ2-6
DNA: TGTGCCACCAGTGATTTTCAGGGTTCTGGGGCCAACGTCCTGACTTTC
CDR3: CATSDFQGSGANVLTF

V: TRBV4-2
D: TRBD1
size: .
J: TRBJ1-4
DNA: TGTGCCAGCAGCCCATCGACAGGGGAGAATGAAAAACTGTTTTTT
CDR3: CASSPSTGENEKLFF

V: TRBV5-1
D: TRBD2
size: few
J: TRBJ2-3
DNA: TGCGCCAGCAGCTTGATCGGGAGGGGCACAGATACGCAGTATTTT
CDR3: CASSLIGRGTDTQYF

V: TRBV4-2
D: TRBD2
size: .
J: TRBJ2-3
DNA: TGTGCCAGCAGTCATTGGCTAGCGGAGGGCACAGATACGCAGTATTTT
CDR3: CASSHWLAEGTDTQYF

V: TRBV19
D: .
size: .
J: TRBJ2-7
DNA: TGTGCCAGTAGTCCCTTGGTAGCGGTGAGCTCCTACGAGCAGTACTTC
CDR3: CASSPLVAVSSYEQYF

V: TRBV2
D: .
size: .
J: TRBJ1-4
DNA: TGTGCCAGCAAGGAGACGGGAGCTAATGAAAAACTGTTTTTT
CDR3: CASKETGANEKLFF

V: TRBV12-1
D: .
size: .
J: TRBJ2-7
DNA: TGTGCCAGCAGCCCCCCGAAGGACTTCTCCCGTCTCTCCTACGAGCAGTACTTC
CDR3: CASSPPKDFSRLSYEQYF

V: TRBV6-5
D: .
size: .
J: TRBJ1-6
DNA: TGTGCCAGCAGGGGAGATTCACCCCTCCACTTT
CDR3: CASRGDSPLHF

V: TRBV19
D: .
size: .
J: TRBJ2-6
DNA: TGTGCCAGTAGTATGGCGACTACTGGGGCCAACGTCCTGACTTTC
CDR3: CASSMATTGANVLTF

V: TRBV21-1
D: .
size: .
J: TRBJ2-1
DNA: TGTGCCAGCAGCAGGGGACAGGGGCGGGATCGGGTTCCCCTCTACAATGAGCAGTTCTTC
CDR3: CASSRGQGRDRVPLYNEQFF

V: TRBV19
D: TRBD1
size: once
J: TRBJ1-1
DNA: TGTGCCAGTAGTATAACGGGACAGGGGGTAGTCACTGAAGCTTTCTTT
CDR3: CASSITGQGVVTEAFF

V: TRBV6-6
D: .
size: .
J: TRBJ1-1
DNA: TGTGCCAGCAGTTACGTGGGGAGCAGGGGTACTGAAGCTTTCTTT
CDR3: CASSYVGSRGTEAFF

V: TRBV19
D: TRBD2
size: .
J: TRBJ2-1
DNA: TGTGCCAGTAGTATAAGTAGCGGGAGGGCCGGTGAGCAGTTCTTC
CDR3: CASSISSGRAGEQFF

V: TRBV28
D: .
size: few
J: TRBJ2-7
DNA: TGTGCCAGCGTTGGGGCACGGCGGGGCTACGAGCAGTACTTC
CDR3: CASVGARRGYEQYF

V: TRBV5-1
D: .
size: .
J: TRBJ1-1
DNA: TGCGCCAGCAGCTTGCCAGGGGTTCGGAACACTGAAGCTTTCTTT
CDR3: CASSLPGVRNTEAFF

V: TRBV28
D: .
size: .
J: TRBJ1-2
DNA: TGTGCCAGCAGTGGGAGAGGTCATATGGGTGACTATGGCTACACCTTC
CDR3: CASSGRGHMGDYGYTF

V: TRBV24-1
D: TRBD2
size: .
J: TRBJ2-4
DNA: TGTGCCACCAGTGATCCGGGACGGGGGGGGAAAAACATTCAGTACTTC
CDR3: CATSDPGRGGKNIQYF

V: TRBV18
D: TRBD1
size: .
J: TRBJ2-7
DNA: TGTGCCAGCTCGGGACAGGGGGCCTACGAGCAGTACTTC
CDR3: CASSGQGAYEQYF

V: TRBV2
D: .
size: .
J: TRBJ2-7
DNA: TGTGCCAGCAGTGAGTGGCTCAGCTCCTACGAGCAGTACTTC
CDR3: CASSEWLSSYEQYF

V: TRBV3-1/TRBV3-2
D: .
size: .
J: TRBJ2-2
DNA: TGTGCCAGCAGTCTCGGGAGGAACACCGGGGAGCTGTTTTTT
CDR3: CASSLGRNTGELFF

V: TRBV5-1
D: .
size: .
J: TRBJ2-3
DNA: TGCGCCAGCAGCTCCTGGACTAGCACAGATACGCAGTATTTT
CDR3: CASSSWTSTDTQYF

V: TRBV11-3
D: .
size: .
J: TRBJ2-2
DNA: TGTGCCAGCAGCTTGGGACTCGGTGGAAACGGGGAGCTGTTTTTT
CDR3: CASSLGLGGNGELFF

V: TRBV18
D: TRBD1
size: .
J: TRBJ1-5
DNA: TGTGCCAGCTCAGAAGGGACAGGAAACAATCAGCCCCAGCATTTT
CDR3: CASSEGTGNNQPQHF

V: TRBV30
D: .
size: few
J: TRBJ1-3
DNA: TGTGCCTGGAGTAACCGGGACAACTTCTCTGGAAACACCATATATTTT
CDR3: CAWSNRDNFSGNTIYF